One sample yielded the 25 T cell receptor beta chains listed below, sequenced in a study of blood T cells in healthy people across ages. PCR was performed a second time for roughly 7 to 11 cycles using a sample-barcoded 5' primer and a J-beta primer mix. TCRdb independently ran MiXCR on the 5' RACE reads; one entry per CDR3 protein. The table includes 650,000 or so distinct CDR3 sequences, 45% to 60% detected once. The specimen was blood. Receptor source: a woman aged 80 or over in good health.

This clonotype appeared a few times. J is TRBJ2-7 and V is TRBV2, with 8 bases aligning to TRBD1. This CDR3 comprises 15 residues. The V gene end was trimmed by 8 bases and the J gene end by 5 bases; junction bases not matched to a gene: 14. The V gene's germline CDR1 is SNHLY and CDR2 FYNNEI. CDR3 amino acids: CASRRTGQEFNEQYF. The CDR3 DNA reads TGTGCCAGCCGCCGGACAGGGCAGGAATTCAACGAGCAGTACTTC.

The chain couples TRBV18 to TRBJ2-5, with D possibly TRBD1 on 6 matching bases. The DNA matches TRBJ2-7 better at its end, which makes the J call doubtful. CDR1 and CDR2 from the germline V gene are KGHSH and LQKENI. This CDR3 contains 13 residues. CDR3 in amino acids: CASSPPSGAEQYF. The CDR3 DNA is TGTGCCAGCTCACCACCGTCAGGGGCCGAGCAGTACTTC.

This clonotype was found a few times. This chain uses TRBV9 with TRBJ1-4, with D perhaps TRBD1 (6 bases). Germline V gives CDR1 SGDLS, CDR2 YYNGEE. The CDR3 has 15 amino acids. V lost 4 bases and J 8 bases, leaving 18 bases between the germline ends. CDR3 residues: CASSSFGGGGEKLFF. The CDR3 DNA follows: TGTGCCAGCAGCTCATTTGGGGGCGGAGGGGAAAAACTGTTTTTT.

The sample holds many counts of this clonotype. The chain has TRBV19 and TRBJ1-2; D is possibly TRBD1 (5 bases). The germline CDR1 and CDR2 sequences are LNHDA and SQIVND (reference sequence). Trimming removed 6 bases at V and 6 bases at J, with 17 bases between. CDR3 length: 14 amino acids. The CDR3 protein is CASRAGGRRNGYTF. The DNA of the CDR3 is TGTGCCAGTAGGGCTGGGGGAAGAAGGAATGGCTACACCTTC.

Details on this clonotype: Mismatch with germline at one junction end may stem from a read error. The chain recombines TRBV12-3 or TRBV12-4 with TRBJ2-4; no reliable D call. This CDR3 is built from 15 residues. This chain's CDR3 is CASSLDVFPKNIQYF. The CDR3 DNA is TGTGCTAGCAGTTTAGACGTCTTTCCCAAAAACATTCAGTACTTC.

The chain employs TRBV11-1 and TRBJ2-1; weak D call: TRBD2 (6 bases). The germline V and J ends were trimmed by 3 bases and 0 bases, with 12 bases remaining between them. Germline CDR1 and CDR2: SGHAT and FQDESV (reference sequence). There are 16 residues in the CDR3. CDR3 sequence: CASSFGGSSSYNEQFF. DNA for the CDR3: TGTGCCAGCAGCTTCGGAGGGTCAAGCTCCTACAATGAGCAGTTCTTC.

This clonotype was counted ten times or more. V and J are TRBV7-9 and TRBJ2-7, with a weak D call TRBD1 (6 bases). Germline CDR1 and CDR2: SEHNR and FQNEAQ (reference sequence). This CDR3 is built from 14 residues. Trimming removed 3 bases from V and 2 bases from J, with 11 bases in between. The CDR3 loop reads CASSFRQAAYEQYF. For the CDR3, the DNA is TGTGCCAGCAGCTTTAGACAGGCAGCCTACGAGCAGTACTTC.

This clonotype was seen only a few times. The chain recombines TRBV20-1 with TRBJ1-1, with D perhaps matching TRBD1 (5 bases). The CDR3 runs 16 residues. Germline V gene lookup returns CDR1 DFQATT and CDR2 SNEGSKA (reference sequence). The CDR3 protein is CSVRVEGRGWNTEAFF. In nucleotides, the CDR3 is TGCAGCGTAAGGGTTGAGGGGAGGGGCTGGAACACTGAAGCTTTCTTT.

This clonotype was seen a handful of times. The CDR3 is CASSLTGNPLLAKNIQYF. DNA for the CDR3: TGTGCCAGCAGCTTGACAGGGAACCCCCTTCTAGCCAAAAACATTCAGTACTTC. The chain recombines TRBV7-8 with TRBJ2-4, with 7 bases lining up with TRBD1. V shed 3 bases and J 0 bases; nucleotides not matched to a gene: 11. The CDR3 totals 18 residues. CDR1 and CDR2 from the germline V gene are SGHVS and FQNEAQ.

About this clonotype: This may come from a read error, since a much larger clone is one base off. The chain joins TRBV25-1 to TRBJ1-5; no definite D call. Germline CDR1 is MGHDK and CDR2 is SYGVNS. The CDR3 covers 15 residues. Trimming cost V 2 bases and J 4 bases, with 12 bases left between them. This CDR3 is CASSEPLGENQPQHF. In nucleotides, the CDR3 is TGTGCCAGCAGTGAACCCCTCGGGGAGAATCAGCCCCAGCATTTT.

This chain links TRBV15 with TRBJ1-1, with 7 bases fitting TRBD1. The CDR3 spans 15 residues. CDR1 LNHNV and CDR2 YYDKDF come from the germline V gene (reference sequence). Germline trimming cut 2 bases from V and 4 bases from J; bases unmatched to any gene: 7. Here the CDR3 reads CATSRRGGAATEAFF. For the CDR3, the DNA is TGTGCCACCAGCAGAAGAGGGGGCGCAGCCACTGAAGCTTTCTTT.

This clonotype has at least ten counts. This sequence joins TRBV7-9 and TRBJ2-1; D is possibly TRBD1 (6 bases). V was cut by 6 bases and J by 8 bases, with 17 bases left in between. CDR1 is SEHNR and CDR2 is FQNEAQ in the germline V gene (reference sequence). This CDR3 region has 14 residues. The CDR3 loop reads CASSPSQGWDEQFF. In DNA form, the CDR3 reads TGTGCCAGCAGTCCGTCCCAGGGGTGGGATGAGCAGTTCTTC.

The gene calls are TRBV7-6 and TRBJ1-1, with TRBD1 matching 7 bases. CDR1 is SGHVS, CDR2 FNYEAQ, per germline. The V and J ends lost 2 bases and 5 bases, in that order; junction bases with no gene match: 11. This CDR3 is built from 16 residues. The CDR3 DNA follows: TGTGCCAGCAGCTTACCGCTCCAGGGGGGTGAAACTGAAGCTTTCTTT. As protein: CASSLPLQGGETEAFF. The whole variable domain, filled in from reference TRBV7-6 and TRBJ1-1, reads GAGVSQSPRYKVTKRGQDVALRCDPISGHVSLYWYRQALGQGPEFLTYFNYEAQQDKSGLPNDRFSAERPEGSISTLTIQRTEQRDSAMYRCASSLPLQGGETEAFFGQGTRLTVV.

In this sample, this clonotype turned up a few times. One base away lies a much larger clone, so this may be a sequencing read error. The genes are TRBV20-1 and TRBJ2-5, with 8 nucleotides matching TRBD1. CDR1 and CDR2 (germline): DFQATT, SNEGSKA (reference sequence). With 2 bases clipped from V and 11 bases from J, the junction kept 13 bases outside the gene matches. The CDR3 runs to 14 residues. CDR3 loop: CSARYRGTVNEQYF. The CDR3 nucleotides are TGCAGTGCTAGATACAGGGGGACGGTAAATGAGCAGTACTTC.

The chain is built from TRBV4-1 and TRBJ2-7; tentative D call: TRBD1 (5 bases). The CDR3 is 15 residues long. Trimming shortened V by 0 bases and J by 4 bases, and 13 bases separated the two germline ends. CDR1 and CDR2 (germline): MGHRA, YSYEKL. The CDR3 spells CASSQESGQAYEQYF. In DNA, the CDR3 is TGCGCCAGCAGCCAAGAAAGTGGACAAGCGTACGAGCAGTACTTC.

Details on this clonotype: A read error is possible here, since a much larger clone lies one base away. V and J are TRBV7-2 and TRBJ2-3; a weak D match, TRBD2 (6 bases). The V end lost 7 bases, the J end lost 2 bases, and 16 bases lay between the germline ends. Germline loops: CDR1 SGHTA, CDR2 FQGNSA. The CDR3 spans 15 residues. As DNA, the CDR3 is TGTGCCAGCAACCGATCCGGGGGTCCCACAGATACGCAGTATTTT. It yields the protein CASNRSGGPTDTQYF.

V is TRBV5-4 and J is TRBJ2-7; TRBD2 aligns across 12 bases. The junction had 4 bases not matched to a gene; V was cut back by 3 bases and J by 3 bases. Germline CDR1 is SGHNT and CDR2 is YYREEE (reference sequence). This CDR3 contains 15 residues. The CDR3 is CASSSRTSGNYEQYF. CDR3 DNA: TGTGCCAGCAGCTCAAGGACTAGCGGGAACTACGAGCAGTACTTC.

This clonotype has a handful of counts. V and J are TRBV27 and TRBJ1-6; D may be TRBD1 (6 bases). Per germline, CDR1 MNHEY and CDR2 SMNVEV (reference sequence). The CDR3 consists of 15 residues. V lost 6 bases and J lost 7, with 16 bases in between. CDR3 protein: CASRGTGGGNSPLHF. The CDR3 nucleotides are TGTGCCAGCAGAGGGACGGGGGGCGGGAATTCACCCCTCCACTTT.

This clonotype was recorded many times. The gene calls are TRBV5-1 and TRBJ1-1, with D unresolved. The germline gives CDR1 SGHRS, CDR2 YFSETQ. CDR3 length: 13 residues. The germline V and J ends were trimmed by 0 bases and 1 base, with 4 bases remaining between them. The CDR3 loop is CASSLAGNTEAFF. In DNA, the CDR3 is TGCGCCAGCAGCTTGGCTGGGAACACTGAAGCTTTCTTT. Combining the CDR3 with reference TRBV5-1 and TRBJ1-1 gives the whole variable domain KAGVTQTPRYLIKTRGQQVTLSCSPISGHRSVSWYQQTPGQGLQFLFEYFSETQRNKGNFPGRFSGRQFSNSRSEMNVSTLELGDSALYLCASSLAGNTEAFFGQGTRLTVV.

This clonotype was detected a few times. The chain uses TRBV28 and TRBJ2-1; 8 positions match TRBD1. This CDR3 has 15 amino acids. CDR1 is MDHEN and CDR2 is SYDVKM in the germline V gene. V trimming: 5 bases; J trimming: 6 bases; junction bases outside the gene matches: 9. CDR3 DNA: TGTGCCAGCAGTCCAGGGGCAGGGGGCATCAATGAGCAGTTCTTC. Encoded protein: CASSPGAGGINEQFF.

Regarding this clonotype: A read error may explain this, as a much larger clone is one base away. CDR3 protein: CASSQQGGGHQPRHF. DNA of the CDR3: TGTGCCAGCAGTCAACAAGGTGGGGGGCATCAGCCCCGGCATTTT. The V call is TRBV28, the J call TRBJ1-5, with a tentative D call TRBD1 (6 bases). This CDR3 has 15 amino acids. CDR1 is MDHEN and CDR2 is SYDVKM in the germline V gene.

Regarding this clonotype: The junction differs from germline at one of its ends, possibly a read error. The chain is built from TRBV27 and TRBJ1-2; D perhaps matches TRBD1 (6 bases). CDR3 length: 12 amino acids. Germline values: CDR1 MNHEY, CDR2 SMNVEV (reference sequence). As DNA, the CDR3 is TGTACCAGCAGTTCAGGGGAGTATGGCTACACCTTC. Its protein is CTSSSGEYGYTF.

About this clonotype: A read error may account for a junction end that differs from germline. V is TRBV4-2 and J is TRBJ1-5; 8 bases line up with TRBD1. The CDR3 runs 15 residues. Per germline, CDR1 LGHNA and CDR2 YNFKEQ. In DNA form, the CDR3 reads TGTGCCAGCAGCCAAACGGACAGGGCGAATCGGCCCCAGCATTTT. This sequence encodes CASSQTDRANRPQHF.

This clonotype was found many times. The genes are TRBV6-2 or TRBV6-3 and TRBJ1-2, with D perhaps matching TRBD1 (5 bases). V lost 2 bases to trimming and J lost 8 bases, with 15 bases between them. The CDR3 is 14 amino acids. Germline values: CDR1 MNHEY, CDR2 SVGEGT. The CDR3 DNA reads as TGTGCCAGCAGTTACGGGACGGCCGGCGGGGGCTACACCTTC. Its protein is CASSYGTAGGGYTF.

This clonotype was picked up many times. The CDR3 reads CASSMLRNQPQHF. In nucleotides, the CDR3 is TGTGCCAGCTCCATGTTACGGAATCAGCCCCAGCATTTT. The chain combines TRBV6-5 with TRBJ1-5; the D is unclear. The CDR3 spans 13 residues. The V and J ends lost 8 bases and 4 bases respectively, with 12 bases between them. Germline lookup yields CDR1 MNHEY and CDR2 SVGAGI.